The 23 T cell receptor beta chains in this list originate from one sample, sequenced in a study of T cells in Graves' hyperthyroidism and ophthalmopathy. What was amplified from RNA transcripts were TCR beta CDR3 regions. First-round RT-PCR with HTBI primers amplified the TCR CDR3 region. One entry per CDR3 protein, called by TCRdb with MiXCR from the multiplex PCR reads. The sample has 460,000 or so distinct CDR3 sequences, approximately 14% seen once. Sequenced input: blood. These receptors were obtained from a woman aged 18-29 years with Graves' hyperthyroidism.

V and J are TRBV4-2 and TRBJ2-2; D is undetermined. Trimming removed 0 bases at V and 4 bases at J, with 9 bases between. The CDR3 sequence is 15 residues long. Germline V gene lookup returns CDR1 LGHNA and CDR2 YNFKEQ. CDR3 sequence (DNA): TGTGCCAGCAGCCAAGATGGATTGAGCACCGGGGAGCTGTTTTTT. Its translation is CASSQDGLSTGELFF.

The chain joins TRBV3-1 to TRBJ2-1, with 7 bases aligning to TRBD2. CDR1 is LGHDT, CDR2 YNNKEL, per germline (reference sequence). CDR3 size: 15 residues. The J segment lost 8 bases and the V segment lost 1 base, leaving 8 bases of the junction unmatched. In DNA, the CDR3 is TGTGCCAGCAGCCAAGTGGGGCGGGAGTTGGATGAGCAGTTCTTC. It translates to CASSQVGRELDEQFF.

The table lists this clonotype with many counts. The rearrangement joins TRBV10-1 to TRBJ2-7, with 8 bases matching TRBD1. Trimming at V came to 8 bases and at J to 0 bases, leaving 6 bases not matched to a gene. Per the germline V gene, CDR1 is WNHNN and CDR2 is SYGVQD (reference sequence). The CDR3 runs 14 residues. CDR3 protein: CASSRDRFSYEQYF. DNA of the CDR3: TGCGCCAGCTCCCGGGACAGGTTCTCCTACGAGCAGTACTTC.

Details on this clonotype: This sequence may be a read error, since a much larger clone differs from it by one base. This chain joins TRBV7-6 and TRBJ2-3; D is ambiguous. Per the germline V gene, CDR1 is SGHVS and CDR2 is FNYEAQ. Trimming removed 8 bases at V and 9 bases at J, with 24 bases between. This CDR3 is 15 amino acids long. DNA for the CDR3: TGTGCCAGCGGCTCCACCCCGACTTTAGCCGGCACGCAGTATTTT. Translated, it gives CASGSTPTLAGTQYF.

This clonotype was recorded a few times. The chain employs TRBV5-4 and TRBJ2-3, with a tentative D call TRBD2 (6 bases). CDR1 SGHNT and CDR2 YYREEE come from the germline V gene (reference sequence). With 4 bases removed from V and 3 bases from J, the gap between germline ends came to 18 bases. This CDR3 is built from 16 residues. The CDR3: CASSLDPLASTDTQYF. CDR3 DNA sequence: TGTGCCAGCAGCCTGGATCCACTAGCCTCAACAGATACGCAGTATTTT.

The V gene is TRBV4-1, the J gene TRBJ1-3; weak D call: TRBD1 (5 bases). Germline CDR1 and CDR2: MGHRA and YSYEKL. CDR3 length: 17 amino acids. V lost 0 bases and J 2 bases, leaving 14 bases between the germline ends. CDR3 sequence reads: CASSQDSREATGNTIYF. The CDR3 DNA is TGCGCCAGCAGCCAAGATTCCAGGGAGGCTACTGGAAACACCATATATTTT.

This clonotype was seen only a few times. CDR3 nucleotide sequence: TGCAGTGCTAGTGAGGGGAGGGAGTTGAGTGAGCAGTTCTTC. Residues: CSASEGRELSEQFF. The V gene is TRBV20-1, the J gene TRBJ2-1, with TRBD2 matching 7 bases. Germline CDR1 and CDR2: DFQATT and SNEGSKA (reference sequence). The V gene end was trimmed by 3 bases and the J gene end by 9 bases; junction bases not matched to a gene: 11. The CDR3 is made up of 14 amino acids.

The sample holds many counts of this clonotype. V and J are TRBV11-3 and TRBJ1-3, with D possibly matching TRBD1 (5 bases). Germline assignment: CDR1 SGHNT and CDR2 YENEEA. Trimming removed 3 bases at V and 3 bases at J, with 12 bases between. The CDR3 contains 15 residues. This CDR3 reads CASSFDGQFGNTIYF. The CDR3 DNA reads TGTGCCAGCAGCTTCGACGGACAATTTGGAAACACCATATATTTT.

This clonotype was detected ten times or more. The chain has TRBV27 and TRBJ2-7; D gene unclear. V was trimmed by 3 bases and J by 2 bases, leaving 8 bases between them. Germline V lookup: CDR1 MNHEY, CDR2 SMNVEV (reference sequence). There are 13 residues in the CDR3. CDR3 nucleotide sequence: TGTGCCAGCAGTTTGGGCAGGACCTACGAGCAGTACTTC. Amino acids: CASSLGRTYEQYF.

This clonotype was observed at least ten times. This chain links TRBV6-1 with TRBJ1-3; D gene uncertain. This CDR3 contains 14 residues. Between the trimmed V and J ends, which lost 8 bases and 5 bases, there was a span of 16 bases. Germline CDR1 reads MNHNS; CDR2 reads SASEGT. The CDR3 bases are TGTGCCAGCGTTGAGGCTACCCACCGAAACACCATATATTTT. Residues: CASVEATHRNTIYF.

This clonotype came up many times. J is TRBJ1-1 and V is TRBV2, with 7 bases lining up with TRBD1. From germline, CDR1 is SNHLY and CDR2 FYNNEI. The CDR3 loop spans 14 amino acids. Trimming cost V 8 bases and J 0 bases; bases outside gene matches: 6. CDR3 sequence reads: CASERDRLNTEAFF. The CDR3 DNA reads as TGTGCCAGCGAGAGGGACAGACTGAACACTGAAGCTTTCTTT.

This clonotype was counted at least ten times. The chain has TRBV3-1 and TRBJ2-1, with D possibly TRBD2 on 6 matching bases. The CDR3 is 18 residues long. The V end was cut by 0 bases, the J end by 8 bases, with 23 bases between. Germline-derived CDR1 and CDR2 are LGHDT and YNNKEL (reference sequence). CDR3: CASSQDRLGGKKIDEQFF. The CDR3 nucleotides are TGTGCCAGCAGCCAAGATCGGTTAGGAGGGAAGAAGATTGATGAGCAGTTCTTC.

The chain is built from TRBV19 and TRBJ1-2; TRBD1 matches 12 bases. Germline V gives CDR1 LNHDA, CDR2 SQIVND (reference sequence). Unmatched junction bases numbered 8, after V lost 3 bases and J lost 6 bases. The CDR3 has 16 residues. In nucleotides, the CDR3 is TGTGCCAGTAGTATGGACTTGGGACAGGGGGCGGATGGCTACACCTTC. Residues: CASSMDLGQGADGYTF.

The sample holds many counts of this clonotype. V gene TRBV7-9 combines with J gene TRBJ2-1, with TRBD1 identical over 7 bases. Per the germline V gene, CDR1 is SEHNR and CDR2 is FQNEAQ (reference sequence). V dropped 5 bases and J dropped 5; count of bases not matched to a gene: 9. The length of the CDR3 is 15 residues. The CDR3 DNA follows: TGTGCCAGCAGCAGCCCGGGACAGCGAAACAATGAGCAGTTCTTC. Amino acids: CASSSPGQRNNEQFF.

On this clonotype itself: With a much larger clone just one base away, this may be a read error. The gene calls are TRBV10-3 and TRBJ1-1; D uncertain. V was shortened by 5 bases and J by 5 bases, with 18 bases between the two germline ends. Germline loops: CDR1 ENHRY, CDR2 SYGVKD. There are 15 residues in the CDR3. The CDR3 spells CAISMTGRGSTEAFF. The CDR3 coding sequence is TGTGCCATCAGTATGACCGGACGGGGTAGTACTGAAGCTTTCTTT.

This clonotype was observed a single time. V gene TRBV30 combines with J gene TRBJ1-2, with TRBD1 as a possible D gene (6 bases). This CDR3 contains 12 residues. The germline V gene encodes CDR1 GTSNPN and CDR2 SVGIG (reference sequence). Trimming pared 2 bases from V and 7 bases from J, leaving 11 bases between. The CDR3: CAWSRQGIGYTF. The DNA of the CDR3 is TGTGCCTGGAGTAGGCAGGGGATTGGCTACACCTTC.

Ten or more counts support this clonotype. The rearrangement links TRBV28 to TRBJ2-5; D possibly corresponds to TRBD1 (5 bases). V lost 4 bases and J lost 0, with 15 bases in between. Germline assignment: CDR1 MDHEN and CDR2 SYDVKM. The CDR3 has 16 amino acids. The CDR3: CASSSPGHLYQETQYF. CDR3 coding DNA: TGTGCCAGCAGTTCCCCTGGACACCTGTACCAAGAGACCCAGTACTTC. The entire variable domain, with the rest obtained from reference TRBV28 and TRBJ2-5, is as follows: DVKVTQSSRYLVKRTGEKVFLECVQDMDHENMFWYRQDPGLGLRLIYFSYDVKMKEKGDIPEGYSVSREKKERFSLILESASTNQTSMYLCASSSPGHLYQETQYFGPGTRLLVL.

This clonotype occurred many times. The rearrangement uses TRBV14 and TRBJ2-5; D may be TRBD2 (5 bases). Germline CDR1 SGHDN, CDR2 FVKESK. This CDR3 spans 14 amino acids. V was pared by 1 base and J by 1 base, with 7 bases between. The CDR3 reads CASSQVGLQETQYF. The DNA of the CDR3 is TGTGCCAGCAGCCAAGTTGGACTCCAAGAGACCCAGTACTTC.

This clonotype was seen more than once but under ten times. The chain has TRBV5-1 and TRBJ2-1, with a weak D call TRBD1 (5 bases). Germline values: CDR1 SGHRS, CDR2 YFSETQ. CDR3 length: 15 residues. V gave up 0 bases and J gave up 4 bases, with 11 bases separating them. The CDR3 protein is CASSLEGSRYNEQFF. The CDR3 region has the DNA TGCGCCAGCAGCTTGGAGGGGTCGAGGTACAATGAGCAGTTCTTC.

There are a few counts of this clonotype. The CDR3 DNA sequence: TGCAGCGTTGCTTCCGGGACTCCCCAAGAGACCCAGTACTTC. Protein product: CSVASGTPQETQYF. V gene TRBV29-1 combines with J gene TRBJ2-5; D perhaps matches TRBD2 (6 bases). Germline V lookup: CDR1 SQVTM, CDR2 ANQGSEA. This CDR3 spans 14 amino acids. V was pared by 4 bases and J by 1 base, with 13 bases between.

The chain has TRBV3-1 and TRBJ2-3, with D tentatively TRBD2 (6 bases). V dropped 5 bases and J dropped 6 bases, with 18 bases sitting between them. The CDR3 has 15 amino acids. CDR1 and CDR2 from the germline V gene are LGHDT and YNNKEL (reference sequence). The CDR3 region is CASSDSRPSGDTQYF. As DNA, the CDR3 is TGTGCCAGCAGCGACAGTAGGCCGAGCGGGGATACGCAGTATTTT.

This clonotype has a count of ten or more. The chain uses TRBV2 and TRBJ2-7; 11 bases map to TRBD2. Germline V gene data show CDR1 as SNHLY and CDR2 as FYNNEI. The V and J ends lost 6 bases and 2 bases, in that order; junction bases with no gene match: 12. The CDR3 is made up of 17 amino acids. The CDR3 nucleotides are TGTGCCAGCAGGGGCGGACCGGGACTAGCGGTAACCTACGAGCAGTACTTC. It translates to CASRGGPGLAVTYEQYF.

The V call is TRBV24-1, the J call TRBJ2-6; the match to TRBD1 covers 11 bases. Germline V gives CDR1 KGHDR, CDR2 SFDVKD. The J segment lost 0 bases and the V segment lost 5 bases, leaving 14 bases of the junction unmatched. The CDR3 runs 21 residues. The CDR3 loop reads CATSAHEGQGVAGSGANVLTF. In DNA, the CDR3 is TGTGCCACCAGTGCCCACGAGGGACAGGGGGTTGCGGGCTCTGGGGCCAACGTCCTGACTTTC.